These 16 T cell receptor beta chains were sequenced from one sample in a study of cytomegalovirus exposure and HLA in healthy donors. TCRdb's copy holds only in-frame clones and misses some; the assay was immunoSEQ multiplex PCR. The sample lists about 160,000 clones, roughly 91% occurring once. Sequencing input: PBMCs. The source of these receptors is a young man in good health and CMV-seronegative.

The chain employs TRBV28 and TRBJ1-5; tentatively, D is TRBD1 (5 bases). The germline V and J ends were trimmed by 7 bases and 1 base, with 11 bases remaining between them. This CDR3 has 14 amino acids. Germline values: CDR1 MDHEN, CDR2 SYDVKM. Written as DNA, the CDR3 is TGTGCCAGCATTTCAGGGCTGAGCAATCAGCCCCAGCATTTT. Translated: CASISGLSNQPQHF.

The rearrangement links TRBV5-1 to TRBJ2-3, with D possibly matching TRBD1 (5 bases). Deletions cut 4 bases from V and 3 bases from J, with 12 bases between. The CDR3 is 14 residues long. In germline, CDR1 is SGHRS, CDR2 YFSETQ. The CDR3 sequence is CASSPTDRTDTQYF. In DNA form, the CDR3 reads TGCGCCAGCAGCCCGACCGACAGAACAGATACGCAGTATTTT.

CDR3 region: CASSPIGSGAYEQYV. CDR3 sequence (DNA): TGTGCCAGTAGTCCCATCGGTAGCGGGGCCTACGAGCAGTACGTC. This rearrangement joins TRBV19 to TRBJ2-7; 8 positions match TRBD2. Germline V gives CDR1 LNHDA, CDR2 SQIVND (reference sequence). The CDR3 is made up of 15 amino acids. The ends lost 5 bases at V and 2 bases at J; junction bases unmatched: 8.

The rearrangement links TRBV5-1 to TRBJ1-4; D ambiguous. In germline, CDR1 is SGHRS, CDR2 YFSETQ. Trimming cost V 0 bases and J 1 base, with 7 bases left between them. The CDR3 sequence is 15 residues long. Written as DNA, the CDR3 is TGCGCCAGCAGCTTGGGTGCGGTAACTAATGAAAAACTGTTTTTT. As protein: CASSLGAVTNEKLFF.

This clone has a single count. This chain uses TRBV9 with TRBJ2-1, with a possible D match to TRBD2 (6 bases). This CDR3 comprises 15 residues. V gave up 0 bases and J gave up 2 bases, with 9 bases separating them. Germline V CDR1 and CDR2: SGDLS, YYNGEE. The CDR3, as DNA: TGTGCCAGCAGCGTAGATGGGAGGACCTACAATGAGCAGTTCTTC. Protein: CASSVDGRTYNEQFF.

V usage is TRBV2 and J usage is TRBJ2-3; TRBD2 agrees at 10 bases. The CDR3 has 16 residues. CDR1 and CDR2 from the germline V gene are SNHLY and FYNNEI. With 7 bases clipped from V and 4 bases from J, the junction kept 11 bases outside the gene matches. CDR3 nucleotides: TGTGCCAGCAAGATTGGACTAGCGGCGGGCGCAGATACGCAGTATTTT. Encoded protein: CASKIGLAAGADTQYF.

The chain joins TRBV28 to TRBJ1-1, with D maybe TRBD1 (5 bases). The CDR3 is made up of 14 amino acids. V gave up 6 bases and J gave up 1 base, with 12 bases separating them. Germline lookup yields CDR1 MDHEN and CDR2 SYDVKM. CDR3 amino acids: CASREPQGNTEAFF. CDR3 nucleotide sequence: TGTGCCAGCAGGGAGCCGCAGGGGAACACTGAAGCTTTCTTT.

The CDR3 nucleotides read TGCAGCGCCCGGGAACGACAGGGAAACTACGAGCAGTACTTC. Its translation: CSARERQGNYEQYF. V usage is TRBV29-1 and J usage is TRBJ2-7; 7 bases are shared with TRBD1. In germline, CDR1 is SQVTM, CDR2 ANQGSEA. The CDR3 is 14 amino acids. With V trimmed by 7 bases and J by 3 bases, 12 bases remained unmatched.

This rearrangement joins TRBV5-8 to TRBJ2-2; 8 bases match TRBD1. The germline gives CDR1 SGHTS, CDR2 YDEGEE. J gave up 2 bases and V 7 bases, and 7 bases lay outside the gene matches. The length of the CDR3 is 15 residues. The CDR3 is CASYNRGINTGELFF. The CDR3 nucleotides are TGTGCCAGCTACAACAGGGGGATTAACACCGGGGAGCTGTTTTTT.

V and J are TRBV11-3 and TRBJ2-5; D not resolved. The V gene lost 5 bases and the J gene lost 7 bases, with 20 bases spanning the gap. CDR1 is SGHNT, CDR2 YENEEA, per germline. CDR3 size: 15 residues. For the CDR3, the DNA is TGTGCCAGCAGCCCCAGGTCAGATATCAGAAGGACCCAGTACTTC. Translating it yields CASSPRSDIRRTQYF.

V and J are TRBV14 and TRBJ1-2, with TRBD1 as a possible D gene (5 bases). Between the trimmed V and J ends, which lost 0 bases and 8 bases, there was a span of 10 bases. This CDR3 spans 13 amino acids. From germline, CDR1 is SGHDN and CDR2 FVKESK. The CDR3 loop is CASSQDPRVGYTF. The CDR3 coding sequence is TGTGCCAGCAGCCAAGATCCCAGGGTAGGCTACACCTTC.

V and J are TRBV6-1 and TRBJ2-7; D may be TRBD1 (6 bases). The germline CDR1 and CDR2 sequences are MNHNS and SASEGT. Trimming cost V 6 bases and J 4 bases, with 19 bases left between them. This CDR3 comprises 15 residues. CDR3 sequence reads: CASRTGRTAIYEQYF. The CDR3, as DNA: TGTGCCAGCAGGACGGGACGGACAGCGATATACGAGCAGTACTTC.

The CDR3 nucleotides read TGTGCCAGCAGTTTATTGGCCGGGACAGGGAACACCGGGGAGCTGTTTTTT. Amino acids: CASSLLAGTGNTGELFF. The chain carries TRBV28 and TRBJ2-2; 8 nucleotides line up with TRBD1. V shed 1 base and J 1 base; nucleotides not matched to a gene: 5. Germline V gene lookup returns CDR1 MDHEN and CDR2 SYDVKM. There are 17 residues in the CDR3.

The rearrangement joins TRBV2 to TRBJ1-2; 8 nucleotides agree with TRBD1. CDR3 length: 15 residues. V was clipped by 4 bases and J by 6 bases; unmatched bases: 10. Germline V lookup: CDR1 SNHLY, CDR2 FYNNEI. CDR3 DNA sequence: TGTGCCAGCAGTGCCCCCCGGACAGGGTCAGATGGCTACACCTTC. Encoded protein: CASSAPRTGSDGYTF.

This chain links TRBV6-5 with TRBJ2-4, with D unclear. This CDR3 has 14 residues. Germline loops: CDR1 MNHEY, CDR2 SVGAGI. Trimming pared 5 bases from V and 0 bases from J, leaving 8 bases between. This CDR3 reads CASSPLLAKNIQYF. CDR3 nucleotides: TGTGCCAGCAGTCCACTACTAGCCAAAAACATTCAGTACTTC.

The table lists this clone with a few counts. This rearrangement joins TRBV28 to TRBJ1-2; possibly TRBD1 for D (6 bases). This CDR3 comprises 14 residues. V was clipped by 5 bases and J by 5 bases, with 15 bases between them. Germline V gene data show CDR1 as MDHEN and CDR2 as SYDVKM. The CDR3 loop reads CASSLWDTGYGYTF. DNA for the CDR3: TGTGCCAGCAGTCTCTGGGACACCGGGTATGGCTACACCTTC.